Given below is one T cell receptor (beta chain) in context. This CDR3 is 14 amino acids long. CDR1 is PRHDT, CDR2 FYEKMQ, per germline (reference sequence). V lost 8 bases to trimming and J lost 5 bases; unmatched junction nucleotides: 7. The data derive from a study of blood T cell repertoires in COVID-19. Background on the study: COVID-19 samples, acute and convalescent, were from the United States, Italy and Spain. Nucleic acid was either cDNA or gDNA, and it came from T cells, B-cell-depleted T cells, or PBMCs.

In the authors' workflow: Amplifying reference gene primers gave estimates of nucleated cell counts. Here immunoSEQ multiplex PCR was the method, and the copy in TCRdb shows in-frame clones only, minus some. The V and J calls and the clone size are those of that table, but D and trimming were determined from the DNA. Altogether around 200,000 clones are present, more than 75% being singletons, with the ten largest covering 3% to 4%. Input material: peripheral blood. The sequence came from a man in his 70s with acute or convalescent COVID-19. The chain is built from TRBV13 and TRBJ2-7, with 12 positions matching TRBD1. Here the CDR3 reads CASLRGQGAHEQYF. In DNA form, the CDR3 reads TGTGCCAGCTTGAGGGGACAGGGGGCCCACGAGCAGTACTTC.